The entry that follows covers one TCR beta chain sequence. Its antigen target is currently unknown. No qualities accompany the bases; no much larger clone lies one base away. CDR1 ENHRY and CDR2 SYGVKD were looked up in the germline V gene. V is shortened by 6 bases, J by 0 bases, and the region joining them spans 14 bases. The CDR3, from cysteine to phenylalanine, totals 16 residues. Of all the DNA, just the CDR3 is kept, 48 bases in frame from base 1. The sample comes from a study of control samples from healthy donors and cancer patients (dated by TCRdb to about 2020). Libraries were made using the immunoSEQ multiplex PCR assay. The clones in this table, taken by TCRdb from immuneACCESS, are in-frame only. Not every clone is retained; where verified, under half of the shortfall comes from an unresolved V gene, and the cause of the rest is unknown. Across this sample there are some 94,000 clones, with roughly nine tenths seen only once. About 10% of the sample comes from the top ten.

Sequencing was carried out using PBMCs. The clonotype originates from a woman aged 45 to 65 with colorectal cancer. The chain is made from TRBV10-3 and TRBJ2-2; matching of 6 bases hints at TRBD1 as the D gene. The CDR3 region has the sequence CAISAGQFANTGELFF. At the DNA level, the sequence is TGTGCCATCAGCGCCGGACAGTTCGCGAACACCGGGGAGCTGTTTTTT.